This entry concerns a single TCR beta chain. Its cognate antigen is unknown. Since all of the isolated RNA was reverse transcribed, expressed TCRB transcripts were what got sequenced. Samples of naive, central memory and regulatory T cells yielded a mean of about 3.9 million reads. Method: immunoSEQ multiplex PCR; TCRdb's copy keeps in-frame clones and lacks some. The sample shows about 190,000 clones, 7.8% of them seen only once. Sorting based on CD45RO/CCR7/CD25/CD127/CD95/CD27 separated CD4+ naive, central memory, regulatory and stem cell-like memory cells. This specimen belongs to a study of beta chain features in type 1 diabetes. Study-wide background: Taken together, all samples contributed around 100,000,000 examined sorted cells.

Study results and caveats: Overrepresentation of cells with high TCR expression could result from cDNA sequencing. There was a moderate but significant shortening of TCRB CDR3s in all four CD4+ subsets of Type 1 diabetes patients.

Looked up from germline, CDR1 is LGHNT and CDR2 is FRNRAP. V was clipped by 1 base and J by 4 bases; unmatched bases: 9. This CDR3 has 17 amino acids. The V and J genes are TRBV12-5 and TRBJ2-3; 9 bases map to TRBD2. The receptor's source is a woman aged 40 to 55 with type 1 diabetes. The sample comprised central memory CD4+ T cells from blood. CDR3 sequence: CASGLGLAGAAADTQYF. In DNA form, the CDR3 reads TGTGCTAGTGGTTTGGGATTAGCGGGAGCTGCTGCAGATACGCAGTATTTT.